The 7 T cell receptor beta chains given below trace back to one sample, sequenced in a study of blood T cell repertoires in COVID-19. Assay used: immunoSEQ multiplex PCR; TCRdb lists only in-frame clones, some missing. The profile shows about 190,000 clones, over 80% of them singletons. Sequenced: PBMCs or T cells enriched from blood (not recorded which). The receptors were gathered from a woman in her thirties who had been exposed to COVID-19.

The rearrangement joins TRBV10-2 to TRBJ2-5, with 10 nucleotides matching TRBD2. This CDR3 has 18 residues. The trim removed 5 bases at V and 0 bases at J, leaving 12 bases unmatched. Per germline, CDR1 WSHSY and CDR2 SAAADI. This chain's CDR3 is CASSNRHKLAGYQETQYF. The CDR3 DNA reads TGCGCCAGCAGTAACAGACACAAACTAGCGGGGTACCAAGAGACCCAGTACTTC.

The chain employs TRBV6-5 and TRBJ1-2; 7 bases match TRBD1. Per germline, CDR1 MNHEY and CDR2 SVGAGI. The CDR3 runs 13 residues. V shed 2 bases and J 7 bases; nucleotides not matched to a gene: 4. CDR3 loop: CASSYRGQVGYTF. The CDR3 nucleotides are TGTGCCAGCAGTTACAGGGGGCAGGTTGGCTACACCTTC.

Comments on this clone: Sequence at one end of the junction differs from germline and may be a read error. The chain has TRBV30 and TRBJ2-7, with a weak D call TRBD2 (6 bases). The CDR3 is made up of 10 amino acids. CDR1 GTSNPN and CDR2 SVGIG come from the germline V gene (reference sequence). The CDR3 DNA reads TGTGCCTGGAGTGTAAGAGCGGGTGACTTC. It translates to CAWSVRAGDF.

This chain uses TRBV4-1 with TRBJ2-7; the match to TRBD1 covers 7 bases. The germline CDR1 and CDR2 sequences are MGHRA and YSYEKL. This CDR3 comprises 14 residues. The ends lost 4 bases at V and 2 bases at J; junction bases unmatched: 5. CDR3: CASSLGQEAYEQYF. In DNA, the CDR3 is TGCGCCAGCAGCCTTGGACAGGAAGCCTACGAGCAGTACTTC.

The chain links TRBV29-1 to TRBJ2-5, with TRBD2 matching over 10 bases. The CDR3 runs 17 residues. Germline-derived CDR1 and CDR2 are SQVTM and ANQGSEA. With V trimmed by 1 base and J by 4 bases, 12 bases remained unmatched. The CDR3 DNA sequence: TGCAGCGTTGAAGTTGGCAGCGGGGGGGCCTACCGAGAGACCCAGTACTTC. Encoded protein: CSVEVGSGGAYRETQYF. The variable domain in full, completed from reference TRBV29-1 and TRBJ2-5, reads SAVISQKPSRDICQRGTSLTIQCQVDSQVTMMFWYRQQPGQSLTLIATANQGSEATYESGFVIDKFPISRPNLTFSTLTVSNMSPEDSSIYLCSVEVGSGGAYRETQYFGPGTRLLVL.

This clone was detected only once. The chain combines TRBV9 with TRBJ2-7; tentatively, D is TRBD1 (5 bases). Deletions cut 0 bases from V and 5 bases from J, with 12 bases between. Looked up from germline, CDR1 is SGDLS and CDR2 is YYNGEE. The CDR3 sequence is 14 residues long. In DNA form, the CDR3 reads TGTGCCAGCAGCGTAGGGGCAGGGTGGGACGAGCAGTACTTC. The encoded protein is CASSVGAGWDEQYF.

Here the CDR3 DNA reads TGTGCCAGCAGCGTAGTCCCTAGCACAGATACGCAGTATTTT. It is translated as CASSVVPSTDTQYF. V and J are TRBV9 and TRBJ2-3; D is uncertain. The germline V gene encodes CDR1 SGDLS and CDR2 YYNGEE. The CDR3 is 14 residues long. V was clipped by 0 bases and J by 0 bases, with 5 bases between them.